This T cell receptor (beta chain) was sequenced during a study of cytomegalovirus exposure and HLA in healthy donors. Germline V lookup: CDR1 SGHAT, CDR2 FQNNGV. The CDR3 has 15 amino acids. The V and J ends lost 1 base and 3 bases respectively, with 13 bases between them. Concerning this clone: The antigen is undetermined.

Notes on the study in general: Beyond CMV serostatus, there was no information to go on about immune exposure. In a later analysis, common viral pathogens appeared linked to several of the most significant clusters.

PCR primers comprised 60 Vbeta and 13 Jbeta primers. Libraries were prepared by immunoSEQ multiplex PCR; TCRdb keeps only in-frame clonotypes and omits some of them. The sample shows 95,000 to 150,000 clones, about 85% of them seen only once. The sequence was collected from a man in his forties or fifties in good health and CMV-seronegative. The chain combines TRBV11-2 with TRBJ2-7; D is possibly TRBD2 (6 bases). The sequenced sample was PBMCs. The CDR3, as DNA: TGTGCCAGCAGCTTAGTTCGGGGCGGGATCTACGAGCAGTACTTC. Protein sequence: CASSLVRGGIYEQYF.